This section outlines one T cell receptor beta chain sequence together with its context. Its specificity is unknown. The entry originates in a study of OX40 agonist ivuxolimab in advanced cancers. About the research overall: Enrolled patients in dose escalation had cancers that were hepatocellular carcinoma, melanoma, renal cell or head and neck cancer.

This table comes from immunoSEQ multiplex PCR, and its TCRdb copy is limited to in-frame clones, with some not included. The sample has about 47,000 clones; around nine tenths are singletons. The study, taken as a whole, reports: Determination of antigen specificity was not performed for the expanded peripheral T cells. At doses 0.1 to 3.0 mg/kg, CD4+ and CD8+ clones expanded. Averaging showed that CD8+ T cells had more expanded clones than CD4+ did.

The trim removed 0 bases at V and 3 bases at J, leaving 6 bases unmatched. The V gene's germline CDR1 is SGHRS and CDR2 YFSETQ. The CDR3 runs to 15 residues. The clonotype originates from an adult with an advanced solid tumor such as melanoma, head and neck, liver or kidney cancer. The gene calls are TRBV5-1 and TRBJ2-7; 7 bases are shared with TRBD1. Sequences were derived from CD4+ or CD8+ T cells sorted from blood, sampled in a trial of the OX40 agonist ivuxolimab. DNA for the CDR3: TGCGCCAGCAGCTTGGTGGGACAGCCTGGCTACGAGCAGTACTTC. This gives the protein CASSLVGQPGYEQYF.